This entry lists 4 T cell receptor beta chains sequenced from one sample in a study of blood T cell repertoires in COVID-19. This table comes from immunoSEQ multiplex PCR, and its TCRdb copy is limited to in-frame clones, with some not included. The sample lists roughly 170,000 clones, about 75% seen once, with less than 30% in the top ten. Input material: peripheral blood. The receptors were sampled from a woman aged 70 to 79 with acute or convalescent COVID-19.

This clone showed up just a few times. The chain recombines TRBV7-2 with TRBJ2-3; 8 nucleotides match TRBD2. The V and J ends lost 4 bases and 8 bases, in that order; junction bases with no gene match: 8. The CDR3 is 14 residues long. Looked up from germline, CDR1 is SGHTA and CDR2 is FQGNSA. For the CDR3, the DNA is TGTGCCAGCAGCTCCACTAGCGGCCTCGGTACGCAGTATTTT. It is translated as CASSSTSGLGTQYF.

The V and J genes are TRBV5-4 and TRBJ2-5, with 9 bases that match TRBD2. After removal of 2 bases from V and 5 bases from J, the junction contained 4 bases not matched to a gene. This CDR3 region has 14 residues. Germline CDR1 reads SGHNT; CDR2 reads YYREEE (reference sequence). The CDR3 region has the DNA TGTGCCAGCAGCTTAGCGGGAGGAAGGGAGACCCAGTACTTC. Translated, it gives CASSLAGGRETQYF.

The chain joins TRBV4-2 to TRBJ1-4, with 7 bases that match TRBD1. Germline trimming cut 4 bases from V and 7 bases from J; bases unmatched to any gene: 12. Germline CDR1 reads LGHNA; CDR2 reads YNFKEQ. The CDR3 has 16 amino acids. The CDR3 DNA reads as TGTGCCAGCAGCCGTCCCCAGGGGGACGGTAGTGAAAAACTGTTTTTT. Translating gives CASSRPQGDGSEKLFF.

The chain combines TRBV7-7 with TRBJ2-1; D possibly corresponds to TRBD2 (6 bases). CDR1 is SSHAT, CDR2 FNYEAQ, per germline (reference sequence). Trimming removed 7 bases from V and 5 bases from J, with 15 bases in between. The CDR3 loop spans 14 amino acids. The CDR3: CASTRGGEDNEQFF. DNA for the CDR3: TGTGCCAGCACCCGGGGCGGGGAGGACAATGAGCAGTTCTTC.